This paragraph reports one T cell receptor (beta chain). In the authors' workflow: By means of reference gene primer amplification, nucleated cell counts were estimated. Some clones are missing from TCRdb's copy, which holds only in-frame ones; the method was immunoSEQ multiplex PCR. V and J calls and clone size come straight from that table; D and trimming were deduced from the DNA. The sample carries approximately 130,000 clones, around 90% recorded once. The entry originates in a study of blood T cell repertoires in COVID-19. Study in general: Material from acute and convalescent COVID-19 was sourced from the United States, Italy and Spain. Sample material is recorded as cDNA or gDNA derived from T cells, B-cell-depleted T cells, or PBMCs.

This CDR3 is 13 amino acids long. V lost 1 base, J lost 4 bases, and 5 bases lay in between. Germline V gene data show CDR1 as SGHTA and CDR2 as FQGNSA. Sequencing was carried out using peripheral blood. The sequence was obtained from a human donor in a cohort sampled during active COVID-19. The V call is TRBV7-2, the J call TRBJ1-5; D is unresolved. The chain's CDR3 is CASSLGANQPQHF. The CDR3 DNA is TGTGCCAGCAGCTTAGGGGCGAATCAGCCCCAGCATTTT.